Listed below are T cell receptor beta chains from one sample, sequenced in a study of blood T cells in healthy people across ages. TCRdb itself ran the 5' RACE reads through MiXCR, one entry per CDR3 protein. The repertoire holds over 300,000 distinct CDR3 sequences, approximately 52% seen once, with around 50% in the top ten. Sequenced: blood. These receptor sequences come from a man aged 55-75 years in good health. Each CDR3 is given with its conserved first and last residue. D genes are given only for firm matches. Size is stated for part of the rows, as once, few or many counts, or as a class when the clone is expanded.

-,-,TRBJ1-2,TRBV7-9,TGTGCCAGCAGCTTAGTCCTCGGAGCACCCAACGGCTACACCTTC,CASSLVLGAPNGYTF
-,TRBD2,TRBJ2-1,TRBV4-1,TGCGCCAGCAGCCAACAACCGGGATCAGGCCCCGGGGGGGATGAGCAGTTCTTC,CASSQQPGSGPGGDEQFF
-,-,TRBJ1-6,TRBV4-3,TGCGCCAGCGCCGGTCGGCTTATGGATTCACCCCTCCACTTT,CASAGRLMDSPLHF
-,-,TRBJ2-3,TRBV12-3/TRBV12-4,TGTGCCAGCAGTTTAGAAGCGGGTGTTAGAGCAGATACGCAGTATTTT,CASSLEAGVRADTQYF
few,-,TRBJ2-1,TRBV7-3,TGTGCCAGCAGCCCGGGGGGGACAGCTCCTTACAATGAGCAGTTCTTC,CASSPGGTAPYNEQFF
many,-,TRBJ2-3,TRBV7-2,TGTGCCAGCAGCTTACAGGGTGGGACAGATACGCAGTATTTT,CASSLQGGTDTQYF
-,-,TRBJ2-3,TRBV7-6,TGTGCCAGCAGCTCGTCTGAGGGAGATACGCAGTATTTT,CASSSSEGDTQYF
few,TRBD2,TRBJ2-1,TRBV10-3,TGTGCCACCGGCCTTGCGGGAGAAAGGGGTGAGCAGTTCTTC,CATGLAGERGEQFF
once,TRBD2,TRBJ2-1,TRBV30,TGTGCCTGGAGTGTGCGGGGGAGGATCGGTAATGAGCAGTTCTTC,CAWSVRGRIGNEQFF
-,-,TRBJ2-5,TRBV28,TGTGCCAGCAGTCTCCGGGAGTGGTGGGGTGGAGAGACCCAGTACTTC,CASSLREWWGGETQYF
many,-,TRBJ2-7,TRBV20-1,TGCAGTGCTAGAGATGGGGGGGCCGTCTACGAGCAGTACTTC,CSARDGGAVYEQYF
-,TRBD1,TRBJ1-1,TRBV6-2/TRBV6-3,TGTGCCAGCAGTTACAACGGACAGGGGGCTCGGAACACTGAAGCTTTCTTT,CASSYNGQGARNTEAFF
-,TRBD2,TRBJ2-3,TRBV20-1,TGCAGTGCTCCGCCTAGCGGGAGTTCTACAGATACGCAGTATTTT,CSAPPSGSSTDTQYF
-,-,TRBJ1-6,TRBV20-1,TGCAGTGCCCAAGACAAGGGGCCTTCCTATAATTCACCCCTCCACTTT,CSAQDKGPSYNSPLHF
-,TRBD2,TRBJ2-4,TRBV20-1,TGCAGTGCTAATACCGGGGGGGCATGGGAGCAGTACTTC,CSANTGGAWEQYF
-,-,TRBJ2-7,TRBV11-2,TGTGCCAGCAGCTTAGTGGACGGGCCCTACGAGCAGTACTTC,CASSLVDGPYEQYF
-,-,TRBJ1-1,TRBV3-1,TGTGCCAGCAGCCACCACGGGACCCCTCAGGCTGAAGCTTTCTTT,CASSHHGTPQAEAFF
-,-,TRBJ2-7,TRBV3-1,TGTGCCAGCAGCCCAAAGGCCGGGGCAGGGCAGTACTTC,CASSPKAGAGQYF
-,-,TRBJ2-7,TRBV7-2,TGTGCCAGCAGCTTAGCCCTAATGACAGGCGAGCAGTACTTC,CASSLALMTGEQYF
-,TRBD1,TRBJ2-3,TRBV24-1,TGTGCCACCAGTGACCGGACAGGGCGCACAGATACGCAGTATTTT,CATSDRTGRTDTQYF